The sequence of this T cell receptor beta chain was determined in a study of OX40 agonist ivuxolimab in advanced cancers. Regarding the complete study: Ivuxolimab was an agonistic, fully human IgG2 monoclonal antibody directed against OX40 (CD134), a costimulatory receptor. Patients were allowed to have had prior anti-PD-1, anti-PD-L1 or anti-CTLA-4 therapy, and approximately 40% of the dose-escalation patients had previously received checkpoint inhibitors. The dose-escalation cohort was 82.7% male with a mean age of approximately 60 years, ranging from roughly 23 to 85. Intravenous ivuxolimab was administered to patients every 2 weeks at six dose levels: 0.01, 0.1, 0.3, 1.5, 3 and 10 mg/kg. Of the approximately 50 dose-escalation patients, hepatocellular carcinoma was present in around 20, melanoma in roughly 15, renal cell carcinoma in 9 and head and neck cancer in 9. Partial responses occurred in three dose-escalation patients: two with cutaneous melanoma and one with hepatocellular carcinoma. The paper reports the monotherapy dose-escalation portion (N of about 54 patients) of the phase I ivuxolimab trial. The purpose of peripheral TCRbeta sequencing was to test whether ivuxolimab changed TCR sequence diversity and led to clonal T-cell expansion.

Patients with a history of autoimmune disease or receiving systemic immunosuppression were excluded from the trial. Peripheral blood for TCR sequencing was collected from all dose cohorts at baseline, on cycle 4 day 1, and on cycle 7 day 1. The samples were taken from a phase I, first-in-human, multicenter, open-label dose-escalation trial of ivuxolimab. Adults with locally advanced or metastatic melanoma, renal cell, hepatocellular, or head and neck squamous cell carcinoma were enrolled in the trial. CD4+ and CD8+ T cells were sorted separately from peripheral blood before TCR sequencing. Cut back by 0 bases and 0 bases, the V and J ends lie 9 bases apart. In the germline V gene (reference sequence), CDR1 corresponds to WNHNN and CDR2 to SYGVQD. Including the terminal cysteine and phenylalanine, the CDR3 comprises 17 residues. Only the CDR3 part of the read is kept: 51 bases, read in frame from the first base.

In the case of this clone: The clone's antigen remains unknown. Nothing much larger sits one base from this clone, and base qualities are not available.

For sequencing of the TCRbeta CDR3 region, genomic DNA was extracted from the sorted cells. The immunoSEQ Assay was used to sequence the TCRbeta CDR3 regions. In TCRdb, the immuneACCESS table is reduced to in-frame sequences with V and J assigned. These tables do not hold every clone; where another copy was compared, an unresolved V gene accounts for under half, and the others remain unexplained. Across this sample there are approximately 41,000 clones, with just under 90% seen only once. The ten largest make up roughly 40% of the sample. The study at large found these results: At doses of 0.1 to 3.0 mg/kg, clonal expansion of both CD4+ and CD8+ blood T cells was observed from baseline to week 6. Low levels of normalized T-cell clonal expansion were also seen in some patients who did not respond. Antigen specificity was not determined for the clonally expanded peripheral T cells. In the 0.1-3.0 mg/kg groups, partial responders were among the patients with the lowest normalized peripheral clonal expansion, particularly in CD8+ T cells. After ivuxolimab, CD8+ T cells had more expanded clones than CD4+ T cells on average.

The specimen was CD4+ or CD8+ T cells sorted from blood, collected in a trial of the OX40 agonist ivuxolimab. Rearrangement joined TRBV10-1 to TRBJ2-6, with the D segment identity uncertain. The receptor was derived from an adult with an advanced solid tumor such as melanoma, head and neck, liver or kidney cancer. In nucleotide form, the sequence is TGCGCCAGCAGTGAGTCGTTGGGTACCTCTGGGGCCAACGTCCTGACTTTC. Its protein product is CASSESLGTSGANVLTF.